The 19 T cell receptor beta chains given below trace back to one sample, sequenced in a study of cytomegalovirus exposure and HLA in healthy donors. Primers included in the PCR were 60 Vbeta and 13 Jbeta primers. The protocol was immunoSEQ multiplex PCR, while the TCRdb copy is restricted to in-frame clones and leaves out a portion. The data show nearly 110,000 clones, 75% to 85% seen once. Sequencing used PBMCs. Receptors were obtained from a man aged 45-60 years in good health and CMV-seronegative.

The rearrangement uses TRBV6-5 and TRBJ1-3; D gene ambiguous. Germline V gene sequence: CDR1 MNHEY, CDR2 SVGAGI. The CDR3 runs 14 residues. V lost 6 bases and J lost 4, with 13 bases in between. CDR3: CASSAPQQGNTIYF. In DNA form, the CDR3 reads TGTGCCAGCAGCGCGCCTCAACAGGGAAACACCATATATTTT.

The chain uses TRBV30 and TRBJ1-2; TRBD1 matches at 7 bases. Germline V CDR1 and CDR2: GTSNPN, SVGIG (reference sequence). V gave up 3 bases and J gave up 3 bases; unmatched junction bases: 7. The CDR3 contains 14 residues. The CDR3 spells CAWSRGDEDYGYTF. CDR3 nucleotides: TGTGCCTGGAGCAGGGGGGACGAAGACTATGGCTACACCTTC.

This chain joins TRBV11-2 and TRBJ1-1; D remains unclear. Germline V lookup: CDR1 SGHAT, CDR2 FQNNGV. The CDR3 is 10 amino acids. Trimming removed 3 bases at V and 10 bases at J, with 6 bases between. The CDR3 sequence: CASSFLVAFF. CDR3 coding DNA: TGTGCCAGCAGCTTCCTTGTAGCTTTCTTT.

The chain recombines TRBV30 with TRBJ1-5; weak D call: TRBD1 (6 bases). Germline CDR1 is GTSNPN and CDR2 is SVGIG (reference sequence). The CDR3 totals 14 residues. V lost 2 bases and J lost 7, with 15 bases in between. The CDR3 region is CAWSYVRGIQPQHF. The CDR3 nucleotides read TGTGCCTGGAGTTACGTCAGGGGTATACAGCCCCAGCATTTT.

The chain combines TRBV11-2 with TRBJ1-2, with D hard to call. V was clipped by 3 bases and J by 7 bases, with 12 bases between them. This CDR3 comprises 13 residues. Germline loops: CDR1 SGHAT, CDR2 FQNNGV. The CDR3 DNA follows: TGTGCCAGCAGCTTTGGAGGGATGAGTGGCTACACCTTC. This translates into CASSFGGMSGYTF. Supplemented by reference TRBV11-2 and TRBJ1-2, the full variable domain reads EAGVAQSPRYKIIEKRQSVAFWCNPISGHATLYWYQQILGQGPKLLIQFQNNGVVDDSQLPKDRFSAERLKGVDSTLKIQPAKLEDSAVYLCASSFGGMSGYTFGSGTRLTVV.

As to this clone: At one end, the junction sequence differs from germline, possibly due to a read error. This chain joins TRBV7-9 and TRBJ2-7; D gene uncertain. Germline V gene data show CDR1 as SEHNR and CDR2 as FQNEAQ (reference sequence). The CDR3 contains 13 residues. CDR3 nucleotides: TGTTCCAGCAGGTCTAACCAGGTCGACGAGCAGTACTTC. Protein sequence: CSSRSNQVDEQYF.

CDR3 DNA sequence: TGTGCCAGCAGCACAGGGATCCGGAGTGAAAAACTGTTTTTT. It translates to CASSTGIRSEKLFF. The chain carries TRBV2 and TRBJ1-4; D is perhaps TRBD1 (6 bases). The germline V gene has CDR1 SNHLY and CDR2 FYNNEI. V was clipped by 6 bases and J by 7 bases, with 15 bases between them. The CDR3 runs to 14 residues.

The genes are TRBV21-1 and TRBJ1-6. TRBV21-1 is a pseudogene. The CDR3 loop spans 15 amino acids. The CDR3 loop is CASSSPRVDNSPLHF. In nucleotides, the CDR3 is TGTGCCAGCAGCTCCCCTCGGGTAGATAATTCACCCCTCCACTTT.

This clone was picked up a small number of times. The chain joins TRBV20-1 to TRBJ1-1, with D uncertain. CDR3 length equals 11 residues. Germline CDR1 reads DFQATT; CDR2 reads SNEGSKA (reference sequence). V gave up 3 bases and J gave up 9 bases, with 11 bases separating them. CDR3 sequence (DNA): TGCAGTGCTAGGACAAGCATAAAAGCTTTCTTT. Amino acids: CSARTSIKAFF.

The CDR3 here is CASSSLAGGSETQYF. The CDR3 DNA follows: TGCGCCAGCAGCTCGCTAGCGGGGGGGAGTGAGACCCAGTACTTC. The gene calls are TRBV5-1 and TRBJ2-5, with 12 bases that match TRBD2. CDR1 SGHRS and CDR2 YFSETQ come from the germline V gene. V shed 3 bases, J shed 5 bases, and the junction held 5 bases outside the gene matches. There are 15 residues in the CDR3. Full variable domain (missing parts from reference TRBV5-1 and TRBJ2-5): KAGVTQTPRYLIKTRGQQVTLSCSPISGHRSVSWYQQTPGQGLQFLFEYFSETQRNKGNFPGRFSGRQFSNSRSEMNVSTLELGDSALYLCASSSLAGGSETQYFGPGTRLLVL.

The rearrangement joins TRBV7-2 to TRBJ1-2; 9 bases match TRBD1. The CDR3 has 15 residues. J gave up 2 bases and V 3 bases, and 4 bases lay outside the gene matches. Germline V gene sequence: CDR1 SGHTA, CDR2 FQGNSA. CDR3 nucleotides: TGTGCCAGCAGCTTGGGACAGGGAGGAAACTATGGCTACACCTTC. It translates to CASSLGQGGNYGYTF.

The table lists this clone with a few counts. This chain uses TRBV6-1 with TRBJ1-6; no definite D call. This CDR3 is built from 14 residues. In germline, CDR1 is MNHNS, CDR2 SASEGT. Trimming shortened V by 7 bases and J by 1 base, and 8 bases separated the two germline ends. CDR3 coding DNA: TGTGCCAGCACGGGGAGATCCTATAATTCACCCCTCCACTTT. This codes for CASTGRSYNSPLHF.

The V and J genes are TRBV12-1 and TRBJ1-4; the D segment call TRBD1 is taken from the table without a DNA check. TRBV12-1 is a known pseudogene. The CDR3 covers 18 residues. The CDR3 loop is CASPAGTGRRSTNEKLFF. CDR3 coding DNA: TGTGCCAGCCCGGCCGGGACAGGGCGGAGATCTACTAATGAAAAACTGTTTTTT.

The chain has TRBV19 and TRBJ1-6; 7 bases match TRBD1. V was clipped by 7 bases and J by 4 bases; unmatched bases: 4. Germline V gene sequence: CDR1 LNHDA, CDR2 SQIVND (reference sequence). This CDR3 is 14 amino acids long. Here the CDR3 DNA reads TGTGCCAGTAACGCAGGGGGTTATAATTCACCCCTCCACTTT. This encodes CASNAGGYNSPLHF.

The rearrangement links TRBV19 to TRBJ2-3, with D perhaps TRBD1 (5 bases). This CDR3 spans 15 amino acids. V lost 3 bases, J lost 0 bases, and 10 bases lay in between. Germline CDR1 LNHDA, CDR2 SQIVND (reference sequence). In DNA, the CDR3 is TGTGCCAGTAGTATTGGGGCAGCTAGCACAGATACGCAGTATTTT. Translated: CASSIGAASTDTQYF.

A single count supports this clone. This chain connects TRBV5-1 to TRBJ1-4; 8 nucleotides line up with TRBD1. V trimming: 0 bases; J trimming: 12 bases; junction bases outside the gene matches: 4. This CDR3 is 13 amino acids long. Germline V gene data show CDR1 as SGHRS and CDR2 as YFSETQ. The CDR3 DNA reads TGCGCCAGCAGCTTGGCAGGGGGCAGGGAACTGTTTTTT. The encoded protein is CASSLAGGRELFF.

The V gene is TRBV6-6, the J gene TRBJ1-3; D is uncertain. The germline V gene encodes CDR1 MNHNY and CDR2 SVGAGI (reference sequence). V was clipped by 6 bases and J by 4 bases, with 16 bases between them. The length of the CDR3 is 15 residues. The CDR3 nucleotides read TGTGCCAGCAGCTCGGAACAGCGGTACGGAAACACCATATATTTT. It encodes CASSSEQRYGNTIYF.

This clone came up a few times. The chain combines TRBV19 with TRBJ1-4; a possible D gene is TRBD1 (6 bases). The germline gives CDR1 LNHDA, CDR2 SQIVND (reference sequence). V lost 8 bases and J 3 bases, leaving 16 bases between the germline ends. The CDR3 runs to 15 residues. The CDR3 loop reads CASGRSRTANEKLFF. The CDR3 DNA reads TGTGCCAGTGGGCGTAGCCGGACAGCTAATGAAAAACTGTTTTTT.

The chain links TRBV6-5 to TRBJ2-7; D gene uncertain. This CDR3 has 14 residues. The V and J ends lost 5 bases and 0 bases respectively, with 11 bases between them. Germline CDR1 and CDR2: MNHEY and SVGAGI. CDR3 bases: TGTGCCAGCAGTCGGGCCTGGGACTCCTACGAGCAGTACGTC. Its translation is CASSRAWDSYEQYV.